This TCR beta chain was recovered during a study of blood T cell repertoires in COVID-19. Study-wide context: COVID-19 samples from acute and convalescent phases originated in the United States, Italy and Spain. PBMCs, B-cell-depleted T cells, or T cells were the source of the cDNA or gDNA that made up the material.

Those enrolled in Seattle joined during active infection and were followed longitudinally afterward. The CDR3 consists of 17 residues. Germline CDR1 is LNHDA and CDR2 is SQIVND (reference sequence). V lost 5 bases, J lost 1 base, and 8 bases stayed unmatched. Original data processing: Amplification of reference gene primers provided the estimated nucleated cell counts. Clones were sequenced by immunoSEQ multiplex PCR, and TCRdb holds only the in-frame ones, with some missing. For V, J and clone size, that table is used; D and trimming come from the DNA. The sample yields 150,000 to 200,000 clones, 93% seen once.

The V gene is TRBV19, the J gene TRBJ1-4; TRBD1 agrees at 9 bases. The sample consisted of peripheral blood. The receptor was derived from a woman in her sixties with COVID-19, enrolled during active disease. Here the CDR3 reads CASSLRTGAVTNEKLFF. The CDR3 DNA follows: TGTGCCAGTAGTCTCCGGACAGGGGCTGTAACTAATGAAAAACTGTTTTTT.